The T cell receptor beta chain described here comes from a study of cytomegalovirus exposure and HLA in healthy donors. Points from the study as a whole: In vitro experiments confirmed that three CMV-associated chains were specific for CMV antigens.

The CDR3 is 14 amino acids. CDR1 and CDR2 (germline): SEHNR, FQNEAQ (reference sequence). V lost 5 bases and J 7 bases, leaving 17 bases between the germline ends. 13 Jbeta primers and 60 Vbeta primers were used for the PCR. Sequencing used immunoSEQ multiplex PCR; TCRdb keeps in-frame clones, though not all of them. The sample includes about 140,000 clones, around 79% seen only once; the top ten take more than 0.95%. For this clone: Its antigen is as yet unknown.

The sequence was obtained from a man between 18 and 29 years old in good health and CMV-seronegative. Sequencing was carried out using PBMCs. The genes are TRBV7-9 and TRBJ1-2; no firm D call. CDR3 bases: TGTGCCAGCAGCCTGCCCGTAGTTTCTAGTGGCTACACCTTC. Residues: CASSLPVVSSGYTF.